Here is one TCR beta chain with its context. Its specificity is not known. These data originate in a study of cytomegalovirus exposure and HLA in healthy donors. Overall study findings and caveats: Owing to their indistinguishability, certain V segments, notably TRBV6-2 and TRBV6-3, were excluded.

Trimming at V came to 8 bases and at J to 3 bases, leaving 1 base not matched to a gene. The CDR3 is made up of 12 amino acids. Germline CDR1 MNHEY, CDR2 SMNVEV (reference sequence). The study ran its PCR with 60 Vbeta and 13 Jbeta primers. Measured with immunoSEQ multiplex PCR; TCRdb has only the in-frame clones, and not every one. The data show 200,000 or so clones, approximately 81% seen once. This receptor was taken from a woman younger than 35 in good health and CMV-seropositive. The specimen sequenced was PBMCs. The chain joins TRBV27 to TRBJ2-5, with 9 bases that match TRBD1. As DNA, the CDR3 is TGTGCCAGCTGGACAGGGGAAGAGACCCAGTACTTC. Translated, it gives CASWTGEETQYF.